The 2 T cell receptor beta chains below were found in one sample sequenced in a study of blood T cell repertoires in COVID-19. Using immunoSEQ multiplex PCR, the repertoire was profiled, and TCRdb retains in-frame clones only, with some absent. The sample consists of 160,000 or so clones, roughly 82% of them appearing once. The sample comprised peripheral blood. The origin of the receptors is a woman in her fifties or sixties with acute or convalescent COVID-19.

V is TRBV28 and J is TRBJ1-1; D uncertain. CDR3 size: 12 residues. The germline V gene has CDR1 MDHEN and CDR2 SYDVKM. V lost 2 bases, J lost 7 bases, and 8 bases lay in between. CDR3 amino acids: CASSLPPGEAFF. CDR3 DNA sequence: TGTGCCAGCAGTTTACCGCCCGGTGAAGCTTTCTTT.

This chain links TRBV5-4 with TRBJ1-4; TRBD1 might be the D (6 bases). The CDR3 is 14 amino acids. Germline V gives CDR1 SGHNT, CDR2 YYREEE (reference sequence). The V gene lost 7 bases and the J gene lost 5 bases, with 15 bases spanning the gap. The CDR3 nucleotides read TGTGCCAGCGGGAGGGGGGGCAAGAATGAAAAACTGTTTTTT. It specifies CASGRGGKNEKLFF.